One sample yielded the 26 T cell receptor beta chains listed below, sequenced in a study of T cells in Graves' hyperthyroidism and ophthalmopathy. The investigators amplified TCR beta CDR3 regions from RNA transcripts. During a first-round RT-PCR of the TCR CDR3, the HTBI primer set was used. TCRdb re-called the multiplex PCR reads with MiXCR, one entry per CDR3 protein. Of 350,000 or so distinct CDR3 sequences listed, about a sixth are singletons. The sequenced sample was blood. The receptors come from a middle-aged woman with Graves' ophthalmopathy.

CDR3: CASGSRAGDEQYF. The CDR3 DNA reads TGTGCCAGCGGTAGTCGGGCGGGGGACGAGCAGTACTTC. The chain links TRBV6-1 to TRBJ2-7; 7 nucleotides agree with TRBD2. V dropped 8 bases and J dropped 5; count of bases not matched to a gene: 9. The CDR3 extends over 13 amino acids. CDR1 is MNHNS and CDR2 is SASEGT in the germline V gene.

This clonotype has ten or more counts. The J gene is TRBJ1-1, the V gene TRBV6-1; D remains unclear. Per germline, CDR1 MNHNS and CDR2 SASEGT. CDR3 size: 13 residues. Trimming removed 6 bases from V and 1 base from J, with 9 bases in between. The CDR3 is CASRWKKNTEAFF. CDR3 nucleotides: TGTGCCAGCAGGTGGAAGAAGAACACTGAAGCTTTCTTT.

This clonotype was found many times. V is TRBV28 and J is TRBJ2-2; TRBD2 aligns across 9 bases. After removal of 2 bases from V and 4 bases from J, the junction contained 2 bases not matched to a gene. Per germline, CDR1 MDHEN and CDR2 SYDVKM. This CDR3 is 15 amino acids long. The CDR3 sequence is CASSLAGGTTGELFF. The CDR3 nucleotides read TGTGCCAGCAGTTTAGCGGGAGGGACCACCGGGGAGCTGTTTTTT. Complete variable domain (other parts from reference TRBV28 and TRBJ2-2): DVKVTQSSRYLVKRTGEKVFLECVQDMDHENMFWYRQDPGLGLRLIYFSYDVKMKEKGDIPEGYSVSREKKERFSLILESASTNQTSMYLCASSLAGGTTGELFFGEGSRLTVL.

This clonotype has a count of ten or more. The rearrangement links TRBV28 to TRBJ2-7; 7 bases match TRBD2. This CDR3 comprises 13 residues. Germline assignment: CDR1 MDHEN and CDR2 SYDVKM. Trimming cost V 5 bases and J 5 bases; bases outside gene matches: 6. The chain's CDR3 is CASSLELANEQYF. The CDR3, as DNA: TGTGCCAGCAGTCTCGAACTAGCGAACGAGCAGTACTTC.

The V call is TRBV28, the J call TRBJ2-7; D remains ambiguous. This CDR3 is built from 15 residues. V lost 7 bases to trimming and J lost 0 bases, with 16 bases between them. Germline V gene data show CDR1 as MDHEN and CDR2 as SYDVKM. CDR3 nucleotide sequence: TGTGCCAGCACCGTCGCTGGTATTAGCTCCTACGAGCAGTACTTC. It specifies CASTVAGISSYEQYF. The full variable domain, its missing parts supplied by reference TRBV28 and TRBJ2-7, is DVKVTQSSRYLVKRTGEKVFLECVQDMDHENMFWYRQDPGLGLRLIYFSYDVKMKEKGDIPEGYSVSREKKERFSLILESASTNQTSMYLCASTVAGISSYEQYFGPGTRLTVT.

In its sample, this clonotype was seen many times. V is TRBV19 and J is TRBJ1-5; D possibly corresponds to TRBD1 (6 bases). V lost 5 bases, J lost 4 bases, and 15 bases lay in between. The CDR3 sequence is 15 residues long. The germline V gene has CDR1 LNHDA and CDR2 SQIVND (reference sequence). The CDR3 region is CASSWATGNNQPQHF. Here the CDR3 DNA reads TGTGCCAGTAGTTGGGCTACAGGGAATAATCAGCCCCAGCATTTT.

This clonotype was seen many times. V gene TRBV6-4 combines with J gene TRBJ2-6, with D possibly TRBD2 on 6 matching bases. The CDR3 has 17 residues. Germline V gene sequence: CDR1 MRHNA, CDR2 SNTAGT. V was trimmed by 8 bases and J by 1 base, leaving 18 bases between them. CDR3 sequence reads: CASLSGDAASGANVLTF. In DNA, the CDR3 is TGTGCCAGCCTTTCGGGGGATGCAGCGTCTGGGGCCAACGTCCTGACTTTC.

This clonotype was detected many times. The CDR3 coding sequence is TGTGCCAGTAGTATGCTTGGGGAGCTGTTTTTT. This encodes CASSMLGELFF. V usage is TRBV19 and J usage is TRBJ2-2; no firm D call. The V end was cut by 3 bases, the J end by 8 bases, with 4 bases between. The germline V gene encodes CDR1 LNHDA and CDR2 SQIVND (reference sequence). There are 11 residues in the CDR3.

In this sample, this clonotype turned up many times. The chain couples TRBV27 to TRBJ1-1, with D unclear. Germline values: CDR1 MNHEY, CDR2 SMNVEV (reference sequence). The V gene lost 5 bases and the J gene lost 5 bases, with 12 bases spanning the gap. The CDR3 loop spans 13 amino acids. The CDR3 nucleotides read TGTGCCAGCAGTCCAGAATTAAGTACTGAAGCTTTCTTT. Translating it yields CASSPELSTEAFF.

This clonotype was observed a handful of times. The V call is TRBV18, the J call TRBJ1-5, with unresolved D. V lost 3 bases and J 2 bases, leaving 11 bases between the germline ends. This CDR3 contains 15 residues. Germline CDR1 reads KGHSH; CDR2 reads LQKENI. The CDR3 loop reads CASSPEVTGNQPQHF. The CDR3 DNA is TGTGCCAGCTCACCCGAGGTTACGGGCAATCAGCCCCAGCATTTT.

The sample holds many counts of this clonotype. The chain joins TRBV12-3 or TRBV12-4 to TRBJ2-2, with 7 nucleotides matching TRBD1. The trim removed 4 bases at V and 7 bases at J, leaving 3 bases unmatched. This CDR3 has 13 amino acids. CDR3: CASSSPGGGELFF. As DNA, the CDR3 is TGTGCCAGCAGTTCCCCAGGGGGCGGGGAGCTGTTTTTT.

This clonotype was detected ten times or more. J is TRBJ2-5 and V is TRBV9, with TRBD2 identical over 7 bases. This CDR3 is 16 amino acids long. Germline CDR1 SGDLS, CDR2 YYNGEE. Trimming took 4 bases from V and 0 from J; bases not matched to a gene: 9. The CDR3: CASSFRDYGHQETQYF. The CDR3 DNA sequence: TGTGCCAGCAGCTTCCGGGACTATGGGCACCAAGAGACCCAGTACTTC.

The chain has TRBV19 and TRBJ2-1, with a possible D match to TRBD2 (5 bases). The ends were cut back, 4 bases at V and 0 bases at J, with 16 bases in the middle. The CDR3 totals 17 residues. CDR1 and CDR2 (germline): LNHDA, SQIVND (reference sequence). DNA for the CDR3: TGTGCCAGTAGTAACCTGCCGGCGGACTCCTCCTACAATGAGCAGTTCTTC. Its translation: CASSNLPADSSYNEQFF.

This clonotype has a count of ten or more. The chain carries TRBV20-1 and TRBJ2-7; 9 bases fit TRBD1. In germline, CDR1 is DFQATT, CDR2 SNEGSKA (reference sequence). There are 14 residues in the CDR3. The J segment lost 6 bases and the V segment lost 3 bases, leaving 9 bases of the junction unmatched. For the CDR3, the DNA is TGCAGTGCTAGCCTTCGGGACAGGGCCCGCGAGCAGTACTTC. It yields the protein CSASLRDRAREQYF.

The chain is built from TRBV12-3 or TRBV12-4 and TRBJ2-7; TRBD2 matches at 7 bases. The V gene end was trimmed by 6 bases and the J gene end by 4 bases; junction bases not matched to a gene: 9. The CDR3 consists of 14 residues. The CDR3 region is CASRRGLNSYEQYF. CDR3 in DNA: TGTGCCAGCAGACGGGGACTAAACTCGTACGAGCAGTACTTC.

This clonotype was counted at least ten times. This sequence joins TRBV7-9 and TRBJ1-1; D uncertain. The CDR3 totals 14 residues. Germline assignment: CDR1 SEHNR and CDR2 FQNEAQ (reference sequence). V lost 2 bases and J lost 1, with 8 bases in between. CDR3 nucleotide sequence: TGTGCCAGCAGCTTACACAGTCCGAACACTGAAGCTTTCTTT. This translates into CASSLHSPNTEAFF.

This clonotype was seen at least ten times. J is TRBJ2-7 and V is TRBV2, with 8 nucleotides matching TRBD2. Trimming removed 7 bases from V and 2 bases from J; junction bases left unmatched: 7. Germline CDR1 is SNHLY and CDR2 is FYNNEI. The CDR3 runs 14 residues. The CDR3 protein is CASKISGDAYEQYF. CDR3 nucleotides: TGTGCCAGCAAGATTAGCGGGGACGCCTACGAGCAGTACTTC. Full variable domain (outside the CDR3, taken from reference TRBV2 and TRBJ2-7): EPEVTQTPSHQVTQMGQEVILRCVPISNHLYFYWYRQILGQKVEFLVSFYNNEISEKSEIFDDQFSVERPDGSNFTLKIRSTKLEDSAMYFCASKISGDAYEQYFGPGTRLTVT.

The sample holds many counts of this clonotype. This sequence joins TRBV7-8 and TRBJ1-2; D call uncertain. The CDR3 runs 17 residues. V lost 1 base and J lost 0, with 15 bases in between. The V gene's germline CDR1 is SGHVS and CDR2 FQNEAQ. Here the CDR3 reads CASSLEVSPPSNYGYTF. The CDR3 DNA reads as TGTGCCAGCAGCTTAGAAGTCAGCCCTCCTTCTAACTATGGCTACACCTTC.

This clonotype was seen repeatedly, ten times or more. V is TRBV11-2 and J is TRBJ1-5, with D perhaps TRBD1 (6 bases). There are 16 residues in the CDR3. Between the trimmed V and J ends, which lost 2 bases and 6 bases, there was a span of 17 bases. Germline CDR1 reads SGHAT; CDR2 reads FQNNGV. CDR3 coding DNA: TGTGCCAGCAGCTTATCCCCCGGGGGCTTCGGTCAGCCCCAGCATTTT. Translation gives CASSLSPGGFGQPQHF.

The sample holds many counts of this clonotype. The chain carries TRBV27 and TRBJ2-7; D might be TRBD2 (6 bases). V was pared by 2 bases and J by 2 bases, with 16 bases between. CDR3 length equals 16 residues. CDR1 and CDR2 from the germline V gene are MNHEY and SMNVEV (reference sequence). Written as DNA, the CDR3 is TGTGCCAGCAGTTTAAGGGGAGGCAGGTGGACCTACGAGCAGTACTTC. This encodes CASSLRGGRWTYEQYF.

This clonotype was found many times. The rearrangement uses TRBV6-5 and TRBJ2-7; 7 nucleotides match TRBD2. Germline CDR1 MNHEY, CDR2 SVGAGI. The CDR3 sequence is 15 residues long. Trimming cost V 2 bases and J 5 bases; bases outside gene matches: 9. This CDR3 is CASSYVGLAADEQYF. CDR3 in DNA: TGTGCCAGCAGTTACGTAGGGCTAGCGGCGGACGAGCAGTACTTC.

The chain is built from TRBV5-1 and TRBJ2-5; D is perhaps TRBD2 (5 bases). Trimming pared 5 bases from V and 4 bases from J, leaving 15 bases between. Germline V lookup: CDR1 SGHRS, CDR2 YFSETQ. The CDR3 sequence is 14 residues long. The CDR3 here is CASRRTVVIETQYF. The CDR3 nucleotides are TGCGCCAGCAGAAGGACTGTGGTGATAGAGACCCAGTACTTC.

The gene calls are TRBV4-1 and TRBJ2-7, with TRBD2 matching 9 bases. The V segment lost 4 bases and the J segment 0 bases; nucleotides outside the gene matches: 7. The germline gives CDR1 MGHRA, CDR2 YSYEKL. The length of the CDR3 is 16 residues. The CDR3 reads CASSLYSGGSSYEQYF. CDR3 coding DNA: TGCGCCAGCAGCCTTTACAGCGGGGGGAGCTCCTACGAGCAGTACTTC.

The gene calls are TRBV18 and TRBJ1-3; D is unclear. CDR3 length: 16 amino acids. With 2 bases removed from V and 0 bases from J, the gap between germline ends came to 11 bases. Looked up from germline, CDR1 is KGHSH and CDR2 is LQKENI. The CDR3 coding sequence is TGTGCCAGCTCACCAGAAGCAACGGTCTCTGGAAACACCATATATTTT. Translated: CASSPEATVSGNTIYF.

This clonotype appeared many times. The rearrangement uses TRBV18 and TRBJ1-6, with 9 bases aligning to TRBD1. CDR1 and CDR2 from the germline V gene are KGHSH and LQKENI. The V segment lost 6 bases and the J segment 10 bases; nucleotides outside the gene matches: 7. CDR3 length: 14 amino acids. For the CDR3, the DNA is TGTGCCAGCTCCCCGGACAGGGGAAGCTCACCCCTCCACTTT. This gives the protein CASSPDRGSSPLHF.

In this sample, this clonotype turned up many times. The chain is built from TRBV28 and TRBJ1-2, with TRBD1 matching over 10 bases. The CDR3 runs 14 residues. Per germline, CDR1 MDHEN and CDR2 SYDVKM. The ends lost 6 bases at V and 8 bases at J; junction bases unmatched: 9. CDR3 sequence: CASSPYGTGVGYTF. CDR3 bases: TGTGCCAGCAGCCCGTACGGGACAGGGGTGGGCTACACCTTC.